Included here is one T cell receptor beta chain sequence, with context. What it binds is unknown. There are 14 residues in the CDR3. The germline V gene has CDR1 SGDLS and CDR2 YYNGEE. Trimming took 0 bases from V and 9 from J, leaving 15 bases between them. This sample is drawn from a study of CD4+ T cells in melanoma. Study results and caveats: A reported correlation linked neoantigen-specific CD4+ T cells to CD8+, macrophage and B cell function. Neoantigen-specific CD4+ T cells in melanoma reportedly had diverse differentiation states.

TCRdb keeps only in-frame clones here, not all; method: immunoSEQ multiplex PCR. The sample includes tens of thousands of clones, around 80% of them seen just once. The V call is TRBV9, the J call TRBJ1-1, with a weak D call TRBD1 (5 bases). The TCR was taken from a human donor with melanoma. The CDR3 DNA reads TGTGCCAGCAGCGTAGATTGGCGGGACGCCAAAGCTTTCTTT. This encodes CASSVDWRDAKAFF. The full variable domain, its missing parts supplied by reference TRBV9 and TRBJ1-1, is DSGVTQTPKHLITATGQRVTLRCSPRSGDLSVYWYQQSLDQGLQFLIQYYNGEERAKGNILERFSAQQFPDLHSELNLSSLELGDSALYFCASSVDWRDAKAFFGQGTRLTVV.